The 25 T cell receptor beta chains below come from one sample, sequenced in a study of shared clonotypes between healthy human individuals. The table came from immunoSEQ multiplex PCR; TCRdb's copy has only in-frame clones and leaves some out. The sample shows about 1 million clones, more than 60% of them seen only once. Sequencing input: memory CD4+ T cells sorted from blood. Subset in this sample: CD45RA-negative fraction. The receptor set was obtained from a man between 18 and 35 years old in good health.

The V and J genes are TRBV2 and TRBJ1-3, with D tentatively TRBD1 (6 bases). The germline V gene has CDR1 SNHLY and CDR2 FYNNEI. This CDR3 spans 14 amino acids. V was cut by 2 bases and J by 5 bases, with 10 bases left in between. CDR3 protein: CASSEQGLRNTIYF. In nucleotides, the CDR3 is TGTGCCAGCAGTGAACAGGGGCTCAGAAACACCATATATTTT.

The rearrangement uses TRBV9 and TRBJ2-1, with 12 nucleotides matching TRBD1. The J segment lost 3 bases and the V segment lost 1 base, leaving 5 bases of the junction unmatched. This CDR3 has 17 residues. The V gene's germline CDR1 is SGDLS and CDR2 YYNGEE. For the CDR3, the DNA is TGTGCCAGCAGCGTAAGGGACAGGGGGCTAGGCTACAATGAGCAGTTCTTC. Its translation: CASSVRDRGLGYNEQFF.

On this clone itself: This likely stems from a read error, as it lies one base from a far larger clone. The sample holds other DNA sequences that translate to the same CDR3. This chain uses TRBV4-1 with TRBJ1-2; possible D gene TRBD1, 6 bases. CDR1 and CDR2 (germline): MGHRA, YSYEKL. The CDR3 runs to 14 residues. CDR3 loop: CASSQAQDRYGYTF. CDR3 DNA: TGCGCCAGCAGCCAAGCCCAGGACAGATATGGCTACACCTTT.

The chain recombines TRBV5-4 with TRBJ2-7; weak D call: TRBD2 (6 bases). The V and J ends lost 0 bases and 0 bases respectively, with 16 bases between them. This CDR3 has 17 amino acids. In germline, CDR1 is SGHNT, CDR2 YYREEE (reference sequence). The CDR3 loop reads CASSLAGSTYSSYEQYF. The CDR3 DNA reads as TGTGCCAGCAGCTTGGCCGGGAGCACTTACTCCTCCTACGAGCAGTACTTC.

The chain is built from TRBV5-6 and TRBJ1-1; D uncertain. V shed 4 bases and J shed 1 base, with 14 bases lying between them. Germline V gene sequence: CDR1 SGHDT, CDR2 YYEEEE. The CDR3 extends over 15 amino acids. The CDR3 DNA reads TGTGCCAGCAGCGTCTATTCCAACAAGAACACTGAAGCTTTCTTT. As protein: CASSVYSNKNTEAFF.

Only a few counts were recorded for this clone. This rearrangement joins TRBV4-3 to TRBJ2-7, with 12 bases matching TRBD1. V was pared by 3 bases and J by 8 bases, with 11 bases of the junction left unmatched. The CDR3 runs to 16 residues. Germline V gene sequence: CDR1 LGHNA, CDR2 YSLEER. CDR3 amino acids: CASSQTISGQGAKQYF. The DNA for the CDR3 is TGCGCCAGCAGCCAGACCATCTCGGGACAGGGGGCGAAGCAGTACTTC.

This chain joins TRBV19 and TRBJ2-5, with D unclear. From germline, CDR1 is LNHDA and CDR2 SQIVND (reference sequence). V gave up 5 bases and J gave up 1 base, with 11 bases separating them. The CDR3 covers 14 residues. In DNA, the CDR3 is TGTGCCAGTAGTCTCACGGGTGTCCAAGAGACCCAGTACTTC. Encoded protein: CASSLTGVQETQYF.

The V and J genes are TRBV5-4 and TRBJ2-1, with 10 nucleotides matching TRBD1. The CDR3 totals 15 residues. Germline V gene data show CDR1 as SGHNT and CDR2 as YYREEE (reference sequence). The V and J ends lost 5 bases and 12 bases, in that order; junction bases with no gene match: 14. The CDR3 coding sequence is TGTGCCAGCAGTGGCAAGGACAGGGGGGCGGCTGGGCAGTTCTTC. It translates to CASSGKDRGAAGQFF. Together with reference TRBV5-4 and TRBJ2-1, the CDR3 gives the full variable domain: ETGVTQSPTHLIKTRGQQVTLRCSSQSGHNTVSWYQQALGQGPQFIFQYYREEENGRGNFPPRFSGLQFPNYSSELNVNALELDDSALYLCASSGKDRGAAGQFFGPGTRLTVL.

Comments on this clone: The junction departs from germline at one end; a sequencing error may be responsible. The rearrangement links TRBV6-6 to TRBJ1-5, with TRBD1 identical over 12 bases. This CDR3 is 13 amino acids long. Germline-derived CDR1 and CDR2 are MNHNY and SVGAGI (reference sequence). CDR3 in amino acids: CASSVLPGQGAYF. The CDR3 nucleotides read TGTGCCAGCAGCGTCCTCCCGGGACAGGGGGCATATTTT.

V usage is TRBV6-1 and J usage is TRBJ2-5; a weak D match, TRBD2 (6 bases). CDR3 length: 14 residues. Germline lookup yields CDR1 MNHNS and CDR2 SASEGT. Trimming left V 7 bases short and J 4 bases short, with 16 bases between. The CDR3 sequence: CASTRGLFLETQYF. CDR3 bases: TGTGCCAGCACTAGGGGACTTTTTCTAGAGACCCAGTACTTC.

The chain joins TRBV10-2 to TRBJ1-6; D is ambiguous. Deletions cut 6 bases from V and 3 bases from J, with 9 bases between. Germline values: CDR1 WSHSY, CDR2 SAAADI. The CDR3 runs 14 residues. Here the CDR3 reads CASRAGNYNSPLHF. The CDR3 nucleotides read TGCGCCAGCAGAGCCGGGAACTATAATTCACCCCTCCACTTT.

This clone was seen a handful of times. The CDR3: CASSLLQPNQPQHF. CDR3 DNA: TGTGCCAGCAGCTTGTTGCAGCCCAATCAGCCCCAGCATTTT. V usage is TRBV5-5 and J usage is TRBJ1-5; D unclear. Germline CDR1 and CDR2: SGHKS and YYEKEE (reference sequence). CDR3 length: 14 amino acids. V was shortened by 1 base and J by 3 bases, with 8 bases between the two germline ends.

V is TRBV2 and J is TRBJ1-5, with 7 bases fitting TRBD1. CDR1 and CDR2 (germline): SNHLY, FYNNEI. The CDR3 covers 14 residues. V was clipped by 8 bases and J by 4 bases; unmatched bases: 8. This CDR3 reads CASASTGLNQPQHF. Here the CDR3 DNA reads TGTGCCAGCGCCTCGACAGGGCTAAATCAGCCCCAGCATTTT.

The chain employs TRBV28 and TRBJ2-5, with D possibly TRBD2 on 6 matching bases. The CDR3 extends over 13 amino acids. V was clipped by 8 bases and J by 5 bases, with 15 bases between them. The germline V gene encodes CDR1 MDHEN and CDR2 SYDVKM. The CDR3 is CASGEGGKETQYF. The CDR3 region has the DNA TGTGCCAGCGGAGAAGGCGGGAAGGAGACCCAGTACTTC.

The CDR3 reads CASSFPASTDTQYF. The CDR3, as DNA: TGTGCCAGCAGCTTTCCGGCTAGCACAGATACGCAGTATTTT. The V and J genes are TRBV7-9 and TRBJ2-3; D unclear. CDR3 length equals 14 residues. The V and J ends lost 3 bases and 0 bases respectively, with 7 bases between them. Germline CDR1 and CDR2: SEHNR and FQNEAQ (reference sequence).

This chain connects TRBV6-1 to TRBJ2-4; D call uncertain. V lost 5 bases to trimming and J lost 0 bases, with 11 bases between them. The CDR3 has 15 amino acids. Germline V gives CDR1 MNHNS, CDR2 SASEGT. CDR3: CASSPGRIAKNIQYF. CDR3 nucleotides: TGTGCCAGCAGTCCCGGACGGATAGCCAAAAACATTCAGTACTTC.

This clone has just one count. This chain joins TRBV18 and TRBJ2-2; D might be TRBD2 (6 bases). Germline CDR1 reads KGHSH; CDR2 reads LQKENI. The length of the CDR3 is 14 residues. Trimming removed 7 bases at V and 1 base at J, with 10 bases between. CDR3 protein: CASFMGLNTGELFF. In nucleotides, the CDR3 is TGTGCCAGCTTCATGGGACTGAACACCGGGGAGCTGTTTTTT.

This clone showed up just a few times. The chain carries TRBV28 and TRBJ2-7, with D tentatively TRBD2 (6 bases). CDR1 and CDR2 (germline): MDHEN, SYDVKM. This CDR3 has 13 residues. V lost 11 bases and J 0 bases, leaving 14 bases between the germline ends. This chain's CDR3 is CAAEGLASYEQYF. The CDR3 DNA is TGTGCCGCGGAGGGGCTAGCCTCCTACGAGCAGTACTTC.

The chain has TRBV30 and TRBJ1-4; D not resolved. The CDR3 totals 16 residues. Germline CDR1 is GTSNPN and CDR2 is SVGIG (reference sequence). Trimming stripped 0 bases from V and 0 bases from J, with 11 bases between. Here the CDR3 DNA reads TGTGCCTGGAGTGTAAACCTTGGAGCAACTAATGAAAAACTGTTTTTT. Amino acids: CAWSVNLGATNEKLFF. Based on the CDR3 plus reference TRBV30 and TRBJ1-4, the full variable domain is SQTIHQWPATLVQPVGSPLSLECTVEGTSNPNLYWYRQAAGRGLQLLFYSVGIGQISSEVPQNLSASRPQDRQFILSSKKLLLSDSGFYLCAWSVNLGATNEKLFFGSGTQLSVL.

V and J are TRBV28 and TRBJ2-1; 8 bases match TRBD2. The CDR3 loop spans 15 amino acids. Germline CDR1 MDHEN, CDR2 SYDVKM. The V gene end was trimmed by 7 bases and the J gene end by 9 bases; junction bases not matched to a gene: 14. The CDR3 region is CASTSPGLEFPEQFF. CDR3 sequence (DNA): TGTGCCAGCACCTCTCCGGGACTAGAATTTCCTGAGCAGTTCTTC. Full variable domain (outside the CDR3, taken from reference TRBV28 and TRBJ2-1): DVKVTQSSRYLVKRTGEKVFLECVQDMDHENMFWYRQDPGLGLRLIYFSYDVKMKEKGDIPEGYSVSREKKERFSLILESASTNQTSMYLCASTSPGLEFPEQFFGPGTRLTVL.

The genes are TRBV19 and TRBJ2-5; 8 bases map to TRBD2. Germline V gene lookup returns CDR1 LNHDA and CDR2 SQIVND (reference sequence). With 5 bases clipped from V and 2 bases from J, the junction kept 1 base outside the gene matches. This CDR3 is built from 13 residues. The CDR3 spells CASSRLAQETQYF. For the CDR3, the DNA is TGTGCCAGTAGTCGACTAGCGCAAGAGACCCAGTACTTC.

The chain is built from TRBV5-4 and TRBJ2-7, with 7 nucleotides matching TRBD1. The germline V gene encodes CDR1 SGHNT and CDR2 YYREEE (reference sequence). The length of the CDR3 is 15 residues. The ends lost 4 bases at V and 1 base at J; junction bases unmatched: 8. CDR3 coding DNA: TGTGCCAGCAGCAAAGCCGGGACAGCATCCTACGAGCAGTACTTC. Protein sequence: CASSKAGTASYEQYF.

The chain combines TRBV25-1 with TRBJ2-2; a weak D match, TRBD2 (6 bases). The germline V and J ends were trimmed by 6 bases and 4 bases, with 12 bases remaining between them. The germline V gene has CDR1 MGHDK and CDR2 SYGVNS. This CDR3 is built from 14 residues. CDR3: CASRGTSPTGELFF. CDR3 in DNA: TGTGCCAGCAGGGGTACTAGCCCCACCGGGGAGCTGTTTTTT. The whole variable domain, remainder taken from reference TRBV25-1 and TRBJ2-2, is EADIYQTPRYLVIGTGKKITLECSQTMGHDKMYWYQQDPGMELHLIHYSYGVNSTEKGDLSSESTVSRIRTEHFPLTLESARPSHTSQYLCASRGTSPTGELFFGEGSRLTVL.

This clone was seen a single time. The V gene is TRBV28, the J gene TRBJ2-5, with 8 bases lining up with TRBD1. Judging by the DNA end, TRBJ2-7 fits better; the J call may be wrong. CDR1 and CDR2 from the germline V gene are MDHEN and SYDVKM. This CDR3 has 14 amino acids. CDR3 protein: CASTWGDRTYEQYF. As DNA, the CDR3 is TGTGCCAGCACCTGGGGGGACAGGACCTACGAGCAGTACTTC.

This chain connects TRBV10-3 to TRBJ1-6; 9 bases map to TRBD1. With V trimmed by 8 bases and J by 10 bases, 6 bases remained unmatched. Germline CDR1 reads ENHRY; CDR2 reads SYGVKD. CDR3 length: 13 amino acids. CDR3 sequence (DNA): TGTGCCATCGCCAGGGACAGGGACTCACCCCTCCACTTT. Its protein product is CAIARDRDSPLHF.